The clone carrying this T cell receptor (beta chain) occurred a few times. The CDR3 covers 15 residues. V shed 0 bases and J shed 5 bases, with 10 bases lying between them. This sample is drawn from a study of T-cell reconstitution after alpha-beta-depleted transplantation in children. Unique molecular identifiers tagged the TCRbeta library. Each CDR3 protein is one row after TCRdb ran MiXCR on the PCR reads. The table includes about half a million distinct CDR3 sequences, about an eighth detected once. The sample in question was PBMCs from the stem cell graft donor, obtained from the stem cell graft. The TCR originated in a human donor who donated a stem cell graft to a child with combined immunodeficiency. The rearrangement links TRBV12-3 or TRBV12-4 to TRBJ2-2; a possible D gene is TRBD2 (5 bases). The CDR3 DNA reads as TGTGCCAGCAGTTTAGCGGCGGGTCCGACCGGGGAGCTGTTTTTT. Translated, it gives CASSLAAGPTGELFF.